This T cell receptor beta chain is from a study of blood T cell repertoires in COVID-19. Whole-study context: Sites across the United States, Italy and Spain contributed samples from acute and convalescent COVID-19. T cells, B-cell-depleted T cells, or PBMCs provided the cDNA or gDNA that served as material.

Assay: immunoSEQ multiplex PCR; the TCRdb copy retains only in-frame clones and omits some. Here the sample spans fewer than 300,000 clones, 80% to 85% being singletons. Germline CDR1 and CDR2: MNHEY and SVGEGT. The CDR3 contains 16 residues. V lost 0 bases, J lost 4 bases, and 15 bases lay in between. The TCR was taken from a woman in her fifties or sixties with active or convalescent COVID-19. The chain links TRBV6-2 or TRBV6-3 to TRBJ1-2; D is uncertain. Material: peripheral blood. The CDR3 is CASSYSIGQEAYGYTF. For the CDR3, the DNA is TGTGCCAGCAGTTACTCGATCGGCCAGGAGGCCTATGGCTACACCTTC.